Included here is one T cell receptor beta chain sequence, with context. The germline V gene encodes CDR1 SEHNR and CDR2 FQNEAQ (reference sequence). The CDR3 spans 13 residues. V gave up 1 base and J gave up 6 bases, with 9 bases separating them. The data derive from a study of control samples from healthy donors and cancer patients. Sequenced by immunoSEQ multiplex PCR; TCRdb stores in-frame clones only, minus some. The sample lists about 34,000 clones, 70% to 90% occurring once. The chain combines TRBV7-9 with TRBJ1-2; tentatively, D is TRBD1 (5 bases). The receptor comes from a woman in her 40s with lung cancer. The sequenced material came from PBMCs. CDR3 DNA: TGTGCCAGCAGCTTAGGGGGGTTGGATGGCTACACCTTC. Amino acid sequence: CASSLGGLDGYTF.